The TCR beta chain described here comes from a study of T cells in Graves' hyperthyroidism and ophthalmopathy. Study-level points and caveats: Ophthalmopathy and stable hyperthyroidism were separated by a 13 V-J model. Researchers found most expanded thyroid clonotypes above 0.001 in blood as well.

This clonotype was found a few times. Its antigen is as yet unknown. Investigators excluded patients with uncontrolled infection, other autoimmune disease, pregnancy or lactation. RNA transcripts yielded amplified TCR beta CDR3 regions. Initially, a first-round RT-PCR of the TCR CDR3 employed the HTBI primer set. MiXCR, applied by TCRdb to the multiplex PCR reads, yields one record per CDR3 protein. The sample shows 650,000 to 800,000 distinct CDR3 sequences, roughly 46% of them seen only once. The material sequenced was peripheral blood or thyroid tissue (not recorded which). This sequence originates from an adult man with Graves' disease, either hyperthyroidism or ophthalmopathy (not recorded which).

The CDR3 here is CASSVLGPSTEAFF. The CDR3 region has the DNA TGTGCCAGCAGTGTACTGGGGCCCAGTACTGAAGCTTTCTTT. The J gene is TRBJ1-1, the V gene TRBV2, with a possible D match to TRBD1 (5 bases). The V gene lost 4 bases and the J gene lost 5 bases, with 14 bases spanning the gap. Germline loops: CDR1 SNHLY, CDR2 FYNNEI. The CDR3 contains 14 residues.